What follows are 21 T cell receptor beta chains derived from one specimen sequenced in a study of neurological immune-mediated disorders. TCRdb re-derived calls from the 5' RACE reads in MiXCR, one entry per CDR3 protein. The sample holds approximately 20,000 distinct CDR3 sequences, 27% seen once. Sequencing input: PBMCs. Receptors were obtained from a man aged 45-60 years with HTLV-1-associated myelopathy (HAM/TSP).

The genes are TRBV7-2 and TRBJ1-3; D uncertain. Germline lookup yields CDR1 SGHTA and CDR2 FQGNSA. V was pared by 5 bases and J by 5 bases, with 7 bases between. The CDR3 totals 12 residues. CDR3 in DNA: TGTGCCAGCAGCCGACAACGAAACACCATATATTTT. Translating it yields CASSRQRNTIYF.

The chain is built from TRBV19 and TRBJ2-3; TRBD1 matches at 8 bases. J was trimmed by 5 bases and V by 6 bases; bases with no gene match: 7. Per the germline V gene, CDR1 is LNHDA and CDR2 is SQIVND (reference sequence). There are 14 residues in the CDR3. The CDR3 DNA sequence: TGTGCCAGTAGAGGCCAGGGGGCATTAGATACGCAGTATTTT. It encodes CASRGQGALDTQYF.

This clonotype was recorded a few times. The rearrangement uses TRBV5-1 and TRBJ2-4, with 9 bases that match TRBD2. This CDR3 is 14 amino acids long. Germline lookup yields CDR1 SGHRS and CDR2 YFSETQ. Germline trimming cut 4 bases from V and 2 bases from J; bases unmatched to any gene: 1. Here the CDR3 reads CASSLAGSKNIQYF. In DNA, the CDR3 is TGCGCCAGCAGCCTAGCGGGGTCCAAAAACATTCAGTACTTC.

This clonotype occurred a few times. CDR3: CASSFPNSPLHF. Here the CDR3 DNA reads TGTGCCAGCAGCTTTCCAAATTCACCCCTCCACTTT. This rearrangement joins TRBV7-8 to TRBJ1-6; no definite D call. Germline CDR1 reads SGHVS; CDR2 reads FQNEAQ. V lost 3 bases to trimming and J lost 7 bases, with 4 bases between them. The CDR3 has 12 residues.

J is TRBJ1-2 and V is TRBV20-1, with D uncertain. The CDR3 has 11 residues. The germline CDR1 and CDR2 sequences are DFQATT and SNEGSKA (reference sequence). V shed 7 bases and J shed 8 bases, with 14 bases lying between them. The CDR3 coding sequence is TGCAGTGTAACAAAGGCCCTCGGCTACACCTTC. Encoded protein: CSVTKALGYTF.

This clonotype occurred many times. The chain has TRBV18 and TRBJ1-5; tentatively, D is TRBD1 (6 bases). The germline CDR1 and CDR2 sequences are KGHSH and LQKENI. CDR3 length: 17 amino acids. The ends were cut back, 0 bases at V and 1 base at J, with 13 bases in the middle. CDR3 region: CASSPPGAKGSNQPQHF. DNA of the CDR3: TGTGCCAGCTCACCACCGGGGGCGAAAGGGAGCAATCAGCCCCAGCATTTT.

This clonotype was detected only a few times. J is TRBJ2-1 and V is TRBV4-3; D not resolved. V lost 1 base and J lost 0, with 7 bases in between. CDR1 is LGHNA and CDR2 is YSLEER in the germline V gene. This CDR3 contains 15 residues. The CDR3 spells CASSQGSFSYNEQFF. The CDR3 DNA is TGCGCCAGCAGCCAAGGGAGCTTCTCCTACAATGAGCAGTTCTTC.

This sequence joins TRBV20-1 and TRBJ2-3; 11 bases align to TRBD2. V was clipped by 3 bases and J by 4 bases; unmatched bases: 9. This CDR3 has 16 amino acids. Germline V gives CDR1 DFQATT, CDR2 SNEGSKA (reference sequence). CDR3 loop: CSASRPLGLAADTQYF. Here the CDR3 DNA reads TGCAGTGCTAGTAGGCCCTTGGGACTAGCGGCAGATACGCAGTATTTT.

CDR3 DNA sequence: TGCAGTGTTCCTAGCGGGAACACAGATACGCAGTATTTT. Protein: CSVPSGNTDTQYF. The chain couples TRBV20-1 to TRBJ2-3; TRBD2 agrees at 9 bases. V gave up 7 bases and J gave up 2 bases; unmatched junction bases: 4. The germline gives CDR1 DFQATT, CDR2 SNEGSKA (reference sequence). The CDR3 spans 13 residues.

The chain employs TRBV30 and TRBJ2-7; 10 positions agree with TRBD1. The CDR3 totals 13 residues. The V and J ends lost 3 bases and 3 bases, in that order; junction bases with no gene match: 2. Per germline, CDR1 GTSNPN and CDR2 SVGIG (reference sequence). CDR3 nucleotides: TGTGCCTGGAGGGGACAGGGGATCTACGAGCAGTACTTC. It yields the protein CAWRGQGIYEQYF.

In this sample, this clonotype turned up many times. The rearrangement joins TRBV6-2 or TRBV6-3 to TRBJ2-2, with D perhaps matching TRBD2 (6 bases). The CDR3 sequence is 18 residues long. CDR1 is MNHEY, CDR2 SVGEGT, per germline. The V and J ends lost 4 bases and 0 bases respectively, with 18 bases between them. The DNA for the CDR3 is TGTGCCAGCAGTTCTCGACGAAAGACTAGTCCGAACACCGGGGAGCTGTTTTTT. Residues: CASSSRRKTSPNTGELFF.

The rearrangement uses TRBV20-1 and TRBJ1-5; no clear D gene. Germline V lookup: CDR1 DFQATT, CDR2 SNEGSKA (reference sequence). This CDR3 comprises 13 residues. Trimming shortened V by 7 bases and J by 5 bases, and 15 bases separated the two germline ends. The chain's CDR3 is CSVRATGYQPQHF. The DNA of the CDR3 is TGCAGTGTACGAGCGACCGGATATCAGCCCCAGCATTTT.

There are many counts of this clonotype. The gene calls are TRBV29-1 and TRBJ1-1; D gene uncertain. Germline CDR1 is SQVTM and CDR2 is ANQGSEA. This CDR3 has 12 amino acids. With 4 bases removed from V and 7 bases from J, the gap between germline ends came to 13 bases. The CDR3: CSVVGKGVEAFF. The CDR3 coding sequence is TGCAGCGTTGTAGGTAAGGGTGTTGAAGCTTTCTTT.

This clonotype has a handful of counts. The rearrangement uses TRBV24-1 and TRBJ1-6; 9 bases align to TRBD1. With V trimmed by 7 bases and J by 7 bases, 4 bases remained unmatched. The CDR3 length is 14 residues. The V gene's germline CDR1 is KGHDR and CDR2 SFDVKD. The CDR3 coding sequence is TGTGCCACCAGGGACAGGGGAGGAAATTCACCCCTCCACTTT. Its protein is CATRDRGGNSPLHF.

This clonotype was counted between two and nine times. V gene TRBV7-7 combines with J gene TRBJ1-3; TRBD1 is a possible D gene (5 bases). V lost 4 bases and J lost 3, with 13 bases in between. The CDR3 extends over 15 amino acids. Germline V gives CDR1 SSHAT, CDR2 FNYEAQ (reference sequence). As DNA, the CDR3 is TGTGCCAGCAGCTCATCGGGGGGGTATGGAAACACCATATATTTT. Amino acid sequence: CASSSSGGYGNTIYF.

This rearrangement joins TRBV7-2 to TRBJ2-5; the match to TRBD2 covers 12 bases. With 5 bases clipped from V and 3 bases from J, the junction kept 4 bases outside the gene matches. In germline, CDR1 is SGHTA, CDR2 FQGNSA. The CDR3 loop spans 15 amino acids. CDR3 in DNA: TGTGCCAGCAGCGCCAGGACTAGCGGGGAAGAGACCCAGTACTTC. Translation gives CASSARTSGEETQYF.

This clonotype was counted many times. V and J are TRBV7-9 and TRBJ1-3; D is unclear. The CDR3 loop spans 16 amino acids. The V gene's germline CDR1 is SEHNR and CDR2 FQNEAQ (reference sequence). The V end was cut by 0 bases, the J end by 0 bases, with 9 bases between. The CDR3 loop reads CASSLASVSSGNTIYF. CDR3 nucleotides: TGTGCCAGCAGCTTAGCGTCCGTTAGCTCTGGAAACACCATATATTTT.

J is TRBJ2-5 and V is TRBV6-6, with 12 bases identical to TRBD2. The germline V gene encodes CDR1 MNHNY and CDR2 SVGAGI (reference sequence). V lost 2 bases, J lost 2 bases, and 6 bases stayed unmatched. The CDR3 is made up of 17 amino acids. Here the CDR3 DNA reads TGTGCCAGCAGTTACGACGGTGGACTAGCGGGACAAGAGACCCAGTACTTC. Translating gives CASSYDGGLAGQETQYF.

This clonotype has only a few counts. V usage is TRBV20-1 and J usage is TRBJ2-1; a weak D match, TRBD1 (6 bases). Trimming took 3 bases from V and 7 from J, leaving 10 bases between them. Per germline, CDR1 DFQATT and CDR2 SNEGSKA (reference sequence). The CDR3 spans 12 residues. The DNA of the CDR3 is TGCAGTGCTAGGGTTCAGGGGAATGAGCAGTTCTTC. Protein product: CSARVQGNEQFF.

The V call is TRBV11-3, the J call TRBJ2-5; 13 bases align to TRBD2. CDR3 size: 19 residues. Per germline, CDR1 SGHNT and CDR2 YENEEA. J lost 1 base, V lost 1 base, and 9 bases had no gene match. The chain's CDR3 is CASSLGRLAGGRGQETQYF. The CDR3 DNA reads TGTGCCAGCAGCTTAGGGAGACTAGCGGGGGGCCGAGGCCAAGAGACCCAGTACTTC.

V is TRBV2 and J is TRBJ1-6; TRBD1 is a possible D gene (6 bases). Germline lookup yields CDR1 SNHLY and CDR2 FYNNEI. With 0 bases removed from V and 10 bases from J, the gap between germline ends came to 13 bases. The length of the CDR3 is 15 residues. This CDR3 reads CASSEAKGGNSPLHF. The CDR3 DNA reads as TGTGCCAGCAGTGAAGCAAAGGGGGGAAACTCACCCCTCCACTTT.